The 12 T cell receptor beta chains below come from one sample, sequenced in a study of blood T cell repertoires in COVID-19. Sequenced by immunoSEQ multiplex PCR; TCRdb stores in-frame clones only, minus some. The sample consists of roughly 300,000 clones, approximately 84% of them appearing once. What was sequenced was peripheral blood. The source is a human donor with COVID-19, enrolled during active disease. The donor label of this sample is uncertain.

The chain joins TRBV29-1 to TRBJ2-1, with 7 nucleotides matching TRBD1. J gave up 5 bases and V 2 bases, and 3 bases lay outside the gene matches. Germline CDR1 is SQVTM and CDR2 is ANQGSEA. This CDR3 is 13 amino acids long. The CDR3 DNA reads TGCAGCGTTGAAACGGACAGGAACAATGAGCAGTTCTTC. Translated, it gives CSVETDRNNEQFF.

This sequence joins TRBV11-2 and TRBJ2-7; 12 bases are a match to TRBD1. J was trimmed by 3 bases and V by 5 bases; bases with no gene match: 5. This CDR3 contains 15 residues. The germline gives CDR1 SGHAT, CDR2 FQNNGV. The CDR3 region is CASSHGTGGNYEQYF. DNA for the CDR3: TGTGCCAGCAGCCACGGGACAGGGGGCAACTACGAGCAGTACTTC. Based on the CDR3 plus reference TRBV11-2 and TRBJ2-7, the full variable domain is EAGVAQSPRYKIIEKRQSVAFWCNPISGHATLYWYQQILGQGPKLLIQFQNNGVVDDSQLPKDRFSAERLKGVDSTLKIQPAKLEDSAVYLCASSHGTGGNYEQYFGPGTRLTVT.

The V gene is TRBV20-1, the J gene TRBJ2-1; TRBD2 agrees at 12 bases. This CDR3 is built from 15 residues. Germline V gene sequence: CDR1 DFQATT, CDR2 SNEGSKA (reference sequence). The ends lost 3 bases at V and 5 bases at J; junction bases unmatched: 5. The CDR3 coding sequence is TGCAGTGCTAGTGCCGGACTAGCGGGAAACAATGAGCAGTTCTTC. This encodes CSASAGLAGNNEQFF.

The chain carries TRBV30 and TRBJ2-1; perhaps TRBD2 as D (6 bases). V lost 2 bases and J 8 bases, leaving 22 bases between the germline ends. The CDR3 has 16 residues. Germline-derived CDR1 and CDR2 are GTSNPN and SVGIG (reference sequence). The CDR3 region is CAWSLTGGLLSDEQFF. The CDR3 nucleotides read TGTGCCTGGAGTCTCACCGGGGGATTGCTATCGGATGAGCAGTTCTTC.

The chain links TRBV18 to TRBJ1-5, with a possible D match to TRBD1 (5 bases). This CDR3 has 16 amino acids. Trimming took off 0 bases at V and 1 base at J, with 10 bases between the two ends. Germline V gene sequence: CDR1 KGHSH, CDR2 LQKENI. DNA of the CDR3: TGTGCCAGCTCACCACCGAGTGGGGCAAGCAATCAGCCCCAGCATTTT. It codes for CASSPPSGASNQPQHF.

This chain joins TRBV5-1 and TRBJ1-1; the D gene is possibly TRBD1 (5 bases). The CDR3 sequence is 16 residues long. CDR1 and CDR2 from the germline V gene are SGHRS and YFSETQ. V lost 6 bases, J lost 7 bases, and 25 bases lay in between. The CDR3 region is CASNEATGTQNNEAFF. CDR3 nucleotide sequence: TGCGCCAGCAACGAGGCAACCGGGACTCAAAATAATGAAGCTTTCTTT.

This clone was seen only a few times. This sequence joins TRBV11-2 and TRBJ1-2; TRBD1 is a possible D gene (5 bases). The germline gives CDR1 SGHAT, CDR2 FQNNGV. The CDR3 has 14 amino acids. V lost 5 bases and J lost 5, with 15 bases in between. Here the CDR3 reads CASSQGVSGYGYTF. The CDR3 DNA reads TGTGCCAGCAGCCAAGGGGTATCTGGGTATGGCTACACCTTC.

This sequence joins TRBV12-5 and TRBJ2-1, with 12 positions matching TRBD2. The CDR3 runs to 15 residues. Germline trimming cut 5 bases from V and 8 bases from J; bases unmatched to any gene: 7. Per germline, CDR1 LGHNT and CDR2 FRNRAP. The DNA for the CDR3 is TGTGCTAGTGGTCTACGGAGGACTAGCGGGGATGAGCAGTTCTTC. Its translation is CASGLRRTSGDEQFF.

CDR3 DNA: TGTGCCAGCCGCGCGATCCGCTCCTATAATTCACCCCTCCACTTT. Translation gives CASRAIRSYNSPLHF. V and J are TRBV3-1 (or the pseudogene TRBV3-2) and TRBJ1-6, with D unclear. The CDR3 contains 15 residues. With 8 bases removed from V and 0 bases from J, the gap between germline ends came to 11 bases. The germline V gene encodes CDR1 LGHDT and CDR2 YNNKEL (reference sequence).

The chain links TRBV7-3 to TRBJ2-2, with D perhaps TRBD1 (5 bases). Germline values: CDR1 SGHTA, CDR2 FQGTGA. The CDR3 contains 15 residues. The ends were cut back, 1 base at V and 4 bases at J, with 10 bases in the middle. In DNA, the CDR3 is TGTGCCAGCAGCTTAAAGCTCCAGGGCACCGGGGAGCTGTTTTTT. Amino acids: CASSLKLQGTGELFF.

This sequence joins TRBV5-6 and TRBJ2-5, with 8 nucleotides matching TRBD2. Trimming at V came to 4 bases and at J to 1 base, leaving 3 bases not matched to a gene. The CDR3 sequence is 14 residues long. Germline CDR1 SGHDT, CDR2 YYEEEE. The CDR3, as DNA: TGTGCCAGCAGCCGGACTAGCTTCCAAGAGACCCAGTACTTC. Translating gives CASSRTSFQETQYF.

The chain uses TRBV15 and TRBJ1-4, with a tentative D call TRBD1 (6 bases). Germline V lookup: CDR1 LNHNV, CDR2 YYDKDF (reference sequence). The V end lost 2 bases, the J end lost 7 bases, and 17 bases lay between the germline ends. CDR3 length equals 16 residues. DNA of the CDR3: TGTGCCACCAGCAGACCTGACCCAGGGGATGCTGAAAAACTGTTTTTT. This sequence encodes CATSRPDPGDAEKLFF. The whole variable domain, remainder taken from reference TRBV15 and TRBJ1-4, is DAMVIQNPRYQVTQFGKPVTLSCSQTLNHNVMYWYQQKSSQAPKLLFHYYDKDFNNEADTPDNFQSRRPNTSFCFLDIRSPGLGDTAMYLCATSRPDPGDAEKLFFGSGTQLSVL.